This record covers a single TCR beta chain. CDR3 length: 16 residues. The V gene's germline CDR1 is MDHEN and CDR2 SYDVKM. V lost 6 bases to trimming and J lost 6 bases; unmatched junction nucleotides: 14. This entry comes from a study of blood T cell repertoires in COVID-19. The repertoire was sequenced with immunoSEQ multiplex PCR; TCRdb's copy has only in-frame clones and lacks some. The table lists fewer than 130,000 clones, about 88% of them singletons. The chain couples TRBV28 to TRBJ1-1; TRBD1 agrees at 9 bases. The TCR was taken from a human donor in a cohort sampled during active COVID-19. Sequenced: peripheral blood. As DNA, the CDR3 is TGTGCCAGCAGGAGGATAAGGACAGGGGCTGACGCTGAAGCTTTCTTT. Protein product: CASRRIRTGADAEAFF.